This TCR beta chain was found in a study of T cells in tumors after PD-1 blockade. The CDR3 covers 12 residues. V dropped 3 bases and J dropped 7 bases, with 12 bases sitting between them. The germline V gene encodes CDR1 SQVTM and CDR2 ANQGSEA. Here immunoSEQ multiplex PCR was the method, and the copy in TCRdb shows in-frame clones only, minus some. The sample has about 33,000 clones; roughly 78% are singletons. The sequence was obtained from a human donor with basal cell carcinoma. Sample: PBMCs, taken before anti-PD-1 treatment. The chain recombines TRBV29-1 with TRBJ2-5; the D is unclear. CDR3 coding DNA: TGCAGCGTTGACTCAAGGGTCGGGACCCAGTACTTC. The encoded protein is CSVDSRVGTQYF.